The 21 T cell receptor beta chains in this list originate from one sample, sequenced in a study of T cells in Graves' hyperthyroidism and ophthalmopathy. The CDR3 regions of TCR beta were amplified from RNA transcripts. RT-PCR in the first round (using the HTBI primer set) targeted the TCR CDR3. From the multiplex PCR reads, TCRdb called clonotypes with MiXCR, one entry per CDR3 protein. In the table there are around 760,000 distinct CDR3 sequences, under 45% of which are singletons. Specimen: blood. These receptors all stem from a woman in her 40s with Graves' hyperthyroidism.

V and J are TRBV6-2 or TRBV6-3 and TRBJ1-5; D might be TRBD1 (6 bases). CDR1 is MNHEY, CDR2 SVGEGT, per germline. This CDR3 has 15 amino acids. Trimming left V 6 bases short and J 0 bases short, with 12 bases between. The CDR3 DNA is TGTGCCAGCAGGACAGGTGTCTATAGCAATCAGCCCCAGCATTTT. This gives the protein CASRTGVYSNQPQHF.

This clonotype appeared many times. CDR3 nucleotide sequence: TGCAGTGCTAGTTCTTTGGGGGAAGAGACCCAGTACTTC. It is translated as CSASSLGEETQYF. This sequence joins TRBV20-1 and TRBJ2-5; D may match TRBD1 or TRBD2 (5 bases each). Germline V gene sequence: CDR1 DFQATT, CDR2 SNEGSKA (reference sequence). Trimming left V 3 bases short and J 3 bases short, with 11 bases between. The CDR3 is 13 amino acids.

This clonotype was seen more than once but under ten times. This sequence joins TRBV12-3 or TRBV12-4 and TRBJ1-2; no definite D call. There are 14 residues in the CDR3. V was pared by 0 bases and J by 8 bases, with 13 bases between. CDR3 residues: CASSLAGSGKGYTF. The CDR3 DNA reads as TGTGCCAGCAGTTTAGCAGGGAGCGGGAAAGGCTACACCTTC.

There are many counts of this clonotype. J is TRBJ1-3 and V is TRBV12-3 or TRBV12-4; possible D gene TRBD1, 6 bases. This CDR3 comprises 15 residues. The V end lost 6 bases, the J end lost 2 bases, and 14 bases lay between the germline ends. The CDR3 nucleotides read TGTGCCAGCAGCCACTCCGGGACACCTGGAAACACCATATATTTT. The encoded protein is CASSHSGTPGNTIYF.

The count of this clonotype is one. The rearrangement uses TRBV29-1 and TRBJ1-2; tentatively, D is TRBD1 (5 bases). Germline CDR1 is SQVTM and CDR2 is ANQGSEA. This CDR3 is 12 amino acids long. The V end was cut by 4 bases, the J end by 6 bases, with 12 bases between. This chain's CDR3 is CSVAQDLNGYTF. In DNA form, the CDR3 reads TGCAGCGTTGCACAGGATTTAAATGGCTACACCTTC.

J is TRBJ2-3 and V is TRBV10-3; 8 bases are shared with TRBD2. Per germline, CDR1 ENHRY and CDR2 SYGVKD. CDR3 length: 16 amino acids. The J segment lost 0 bases and the V segment lost 4 bases, leaving 6 bases of the junction unmatched. CDR3 in amino acids: CAISGESGGSTDTQYF. The CDR3 nucleotides are TGTGCCATCAGTGGGGAAAGCGGGGGAAGCACAGATACGCAGTATTTT.

The rearrangement links TRBV6-6 to TRBJ1-4, with D possibly matching TRBD1 (5 bases). The CDR3 is made up of 16 amino acids. CDR1 and CDR2 (germline): MNHNY, SVGAGI (reference sequence). The ends were cut back, 5 bases at V and 3 bases at J, with 16 bases in the middle. The CDR3 DNA is TGTGCCAGCAGTAACGCCAGGGTTGGAGCTAATGAAAAACTGTTTTTT. Translation gives CASSNARVGANEKLFF.

Notes on this clonotype: Mismatch with germline at one junction end may stem from a read error. This rearrangement joins TRBV6-6 to TRBJ2-7; 11 bases are a match to TRBD1. The CDR3 contains 14 residues. Germline V lookup: CDR1 MNHNY, CDR2 SVGAGI (reference sequence). CDR3: CASSKDRGHYEQCF. The CDR3 coding sequence is TGTGCCAGCAGCAAGGACAGGGGGCACTACGAGCAGTGCTTC.

This clonotype was picked up many times. The chain employs TRBV13 and TRBJ1-3; D not certain. The germline V gene encodes CDR1 PRHDT and CDR2 FYEKMQ (reference sequence). CDR3 length equals 15 residues. V lost 5 bases to trimming and J lost 3 bases, with 14 bases between them. This CDR3 reads CASSGRTDFGNTIYF. CDR3 nucleotide sequence: TGTGCCAGCAGCGGACGGACGGACTTTGGAAACACCATATATTTT.

The chain couples TRBV19 to TRBJ1-5; no definite D call. The CDR3 contains 15 residues. The V gene's germline CDR1 is LNHDA and CDR2 SQIVND (reference sequence). Trimming left V 4 bases short and J 0 bases short, with 10 bases between. DNA for the CDR3: TGTGCCAGTAGTACCCGACCGATTAGCAATCAGCCCCAGCATTTT. Protein: CASSTRPISNQPQHF.

A few counts support this clonotype. The genes are TRBV2 and TRBJ2-2, with 9 bases aligning to TRBD1. With 8 bases clipped from V and 5 bases from J, the junction kept 9 bases outside the gene matches. This CDR3 has 15 residues. Germline assignment: CDR1 SNHLY and CDR2 FYNNEI. CDR3 DNA sequence: TGTGCCAGCCACCTGCCGGGACAGGGTACCGGGGAGCTGTTTTTT. This encodes CASHLPGQGTGELFF.

This clonotype was picked up many times. CDR3 protein: CATSRDTGGRGANEKLFF. Written as DNA, the CDR3 is TGTGCCACCAGCAGAGATACCGGGGGGCGCGGGGCTAATGAAAAACTGTTTTTT. The rearrangement joins TRBV15 to TRBJ1-4; weak D call: TRBD1 (6 bases). In germline, CDR1 is LNHNV, CDR2 YYDKDF (reference sequence). V was clipped by 0 bases and J by 3 bases, with 17 bases between them. This CDR3 is 18 amino acids long.

As regards this clonotype: It may be a read error: a sequence one base away is much more abundant. The rearrangement links TRBV9 to TRBJ2-7; a possible D gene is TRBD2 (5 bases). Germline V gene lookup returns CDR1 SGDLS and CDR2 YYNGEE. CDR3 length: 14 residues. The CDR3, as DNA: TGTGCCAGCAGCGTAGCTAGCCATTCCTACGGGCAGTACTTC. Its protein is CASSVASHSYGQYF.

In its sample, this clonotype was seen many times. The chain employs TRBV9 and TRBJ2-5, with D perhaps being TRBD1 or TRBD2 (5 bases each). CDR3 length equals 13 residues. The V gene's germline CDR1 is SGDLS and CDR2 YYNGEE. V was shortened by 3 bases and J by 5 bases, with 11 bases between the two germline ends. The CDR3 DNA reads as TGTGCCAGCAGCGGCTTGGGGGTCGAGACCCAGTACTTC. Translating it yields CASSGLGVETQYF.

As to this clonotype: The missing conserved phenylalanine or tryptophan at the end of this CDR3 makes a read error likely. The CDR3 protein is CASSFLQGIGYTL. The CDR3 nucleotides are TGTGCCAGTAGTTTCCTCCAGGGCATCGGCTACACCCTC. V and J are TRBV19 and TRBJ1-2, with D possibly being TRBD1 (5 bases). CDR3 length: 13 amino acids. Germline assignment: CDR1 LNHDA and CDR2 SQIVND (reference sequence). V was cut by 5 bases and J by 8 bases, with 15 bases left in between.

A few counts support this clonotype. The rearrangement joins TRBV12-3 or TRBV12-4 to TRBJ2-7; 7 bases align to TRBD1. This CDR3 spans 14 amino acids. The V segment lost 6 bases and the J segment 4 bases; nucleotides outside the gene matches: 9. The CDR3 coding sequence is TGTGCCAGCAGACCGACAGGGAGTGCGTACGAGCAGTACTTC. This codes for CASRPTGSAYEQYF.

This chain joins TRBV28 and TRBJ1-2; D is perhaps TRBD1 (6 bases). Germline values: CDR1 MDHEN, CDR2 SYDVKM. V lost 4 bases, J lost 5 bases, and 11 bases lay in between. The CDR3 is 13 amino acids. CDR3 DNA: TGTGCCAGCAGTTCAGACAGGCGTTATGGCTACACCTTC. Residues: CASSSDRRYGYTF.

V usage is TRBV6-2 or TRBV6-3 and J usage is TRBJ1-2; possible D gene TRBD1, 6 bases. The germline V gene encodes CDR1 MNHEY and CDR2 SVGEGT. Trimming took 5 bases from V and 10 from J, leaving 17 bases between them. CDR3 length: 13 residues. The CDR3 protein is CASSAPGQPDYTF. Written as DNA, the CDR3 is TGTGCCAGCAGTGCCCCAGGACAGCCCGACTACACCTTC.

This sequence joins TRBV12-3 or TRBV12-4 and TRBJ1-2, with 9 bases lining up with TRBD1. Losses at the gene ends were 6 bases for V and 7 bases for J; bases not matched to a gene: 12. The CDR3 sequence is 15 residues long. The CDR3 loop reads CASSRNRGRISGYTF. The CDR3 DNA follows: TGTGCCAGCAGCCGAAACAGGGGGCGCATTAGTGGCTACACCTTC.

In its sample, this clonotype was seen many times. CDR3 DNA sequence: TGCAGTGCTTTTGACAGTTTTGGCTACACCTTC. This sequence encodes CSAFDSFGYTF. V usage is TRBV20-1 and J usage is TRBJ1-2, with D possibly TRBD1 on 5 matching bases. Germline CDR1 is DFQATT and CDR2 is SNEGSKA (reference sequence). The V end was cut by 5 bases, the J end by 7 bases, with 11 bases between. The CDR3 is 11 residues long.

The sample holds many counts of this clonotype. The CDR3 sequence: CASSYERLDTEAFF. The CDR3 nucleotides read TGTGCCAGCAGTTACGAGAGGTTGGACACTGAAGCTTTCTTT. The V gene is TRBV6-5, the J gene TRBJ1-1; D is unclear. Germline CDR1 and CDR2: MNHEY and SVGAGI. V lost 2 bases and J 3 bases, leaving 10 bases between the germline ends. This CDR3 has 14 residues.